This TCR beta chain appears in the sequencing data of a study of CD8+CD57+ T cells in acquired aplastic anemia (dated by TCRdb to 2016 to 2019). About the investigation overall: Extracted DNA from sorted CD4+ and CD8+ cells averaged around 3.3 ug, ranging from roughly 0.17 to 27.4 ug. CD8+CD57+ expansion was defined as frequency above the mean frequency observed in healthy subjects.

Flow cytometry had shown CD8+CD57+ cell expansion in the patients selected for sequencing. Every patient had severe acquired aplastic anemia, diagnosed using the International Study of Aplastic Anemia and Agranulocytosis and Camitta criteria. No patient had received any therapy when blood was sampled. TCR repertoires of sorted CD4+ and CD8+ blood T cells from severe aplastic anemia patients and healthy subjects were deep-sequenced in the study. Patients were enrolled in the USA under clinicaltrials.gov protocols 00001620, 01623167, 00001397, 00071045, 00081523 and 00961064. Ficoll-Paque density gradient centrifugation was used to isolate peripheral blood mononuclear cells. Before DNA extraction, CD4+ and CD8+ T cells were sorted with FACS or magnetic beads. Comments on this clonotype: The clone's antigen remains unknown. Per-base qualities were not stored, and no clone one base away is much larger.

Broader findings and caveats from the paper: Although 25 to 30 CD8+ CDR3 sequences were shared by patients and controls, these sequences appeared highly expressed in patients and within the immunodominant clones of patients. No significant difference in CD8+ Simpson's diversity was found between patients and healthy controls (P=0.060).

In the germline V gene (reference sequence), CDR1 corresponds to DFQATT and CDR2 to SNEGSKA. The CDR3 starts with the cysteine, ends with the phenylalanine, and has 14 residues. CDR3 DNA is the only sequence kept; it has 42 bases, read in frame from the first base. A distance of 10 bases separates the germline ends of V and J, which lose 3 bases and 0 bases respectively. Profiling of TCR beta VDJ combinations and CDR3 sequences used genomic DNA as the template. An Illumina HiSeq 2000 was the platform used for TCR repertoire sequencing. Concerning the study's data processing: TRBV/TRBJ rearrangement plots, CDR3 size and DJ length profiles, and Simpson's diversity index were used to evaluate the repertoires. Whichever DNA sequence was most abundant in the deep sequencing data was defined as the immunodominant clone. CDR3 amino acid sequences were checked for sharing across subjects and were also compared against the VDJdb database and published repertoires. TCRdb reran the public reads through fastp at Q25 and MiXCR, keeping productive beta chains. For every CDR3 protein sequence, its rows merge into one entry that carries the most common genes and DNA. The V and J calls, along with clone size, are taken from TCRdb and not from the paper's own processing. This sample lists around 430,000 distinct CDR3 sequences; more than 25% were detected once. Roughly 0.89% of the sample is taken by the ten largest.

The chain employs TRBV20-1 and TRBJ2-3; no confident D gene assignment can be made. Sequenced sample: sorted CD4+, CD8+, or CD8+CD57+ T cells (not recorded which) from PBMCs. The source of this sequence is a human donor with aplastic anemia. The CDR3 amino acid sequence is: CSASGRGSTDTQYF. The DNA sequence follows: TGCAGTGCTAGTGGACGAGGAAGCACAGATACGCAGTATTTT.